These 2 T cell receptor beta chains were all obtained from the same sample, sequenced in a study of metastatic and nonmetastatic thyroid tumors. TCRdb redid the clone calls on the PCR reads using MiXCR. The table has 50,000 to 65,000 clones, approximately 4% seen once. Patients had received no treatment of any kind before thyroid surgery. Sequenced sample: blood. These receptors were taken from a female donor with papillary thyroid cancer or a benign thyroid nodule (not recorded which). Some clones in this sample may be carry-over from other donors' samples.

This clone appeared many times. Other nucleotide sequences in the sample specify the same CDR3. The genes are TRBV2 and TRBJ1-2, with D tentatively TRBD1 (5 bases). Trimming removed 3 bases at V and 4 bases at J, with 9 bases between. This CDR3 is built from 13 residues. From germline, CDR1 is SNHLY and CDR2 FYNNEI. CDR3 amino acids: CASSDNGAYGYTF. The CDR3 coding sequence is TGTGCCAGCAGTGATAATGGGGCCTATGGCTACACCTTC.

This clone was seen a few times. Written as DNA, the CDR3 is TGTGCCAGCAGTGGTATAGGAGCCTACGAGCAGTACTTC. Protein product: CASSGIGAYEQYF. The chain links TRBV2 to TRBJ2-7; D call uncertain. Trimming took off 4 bases at V and 2 bases at J, with 9 bases between the two ends. This CDR3 is built from 13 residues. CDR1 and CDR2 (germline): SNHLY, FYNNEI.